The rows below give T cell receptor beta chains drawn from one sample of a study of human T cells and chemical hapten exposure. TCRdb re-derived calls from the RACE reads in MiXCR, one entry per CDR3 protein. Here the sample spans 40,000 to 45,000 distinct CDR3 sequences, around 10% being singletons. Here the sequenced sample was whole blood, taken in connection with sensitization to the hapten diphenylcyclopropenone (DPC). Receptors originate from a woman aged 40 to 50 with alopecia areata. Some clones in this sample may be carry-over from other donors' samples. Both conserved end residues are part of each CDR3. A D gene is named only where the DNA matches it firmly. Clone size appears in some rows only: once, few, many, or a class for an expanded clone.

TRBV12-3/TRBV12-4,TRBD1,TRBJ1-1,many,CASSPGQGNTEAFF,TGTGCCAGCAGTCCCGGACAGGGGAACACTGAAGCTTTCTTT
TRBV18,TRBD1,TRBJ2-3,many,CASSPGTGSQDTQYF,TGTGCCAGCTCACCAGGGACAGGGAGTCAAGATACGCAGTATTTT
TRBV9,TRBD2,TRBJ2-3,many,CASSEHIAGSADTQYF,TGTGCCAGCAGCGAACATATAGCGGGGTCGGCAGATACGCAGTATTTT
TRBV4-3,TRBD2,TRBJ2-2,few,CASSSSGGTGELFF,TGCGCCAGCAGCTCTAGCGGGGGTACCGGGGAGCTGTTTTTT
TRBV7-6,TRBD1,TRBJ2-5,few,CASSFLDRDIGRETQYF,TGTGCCAGCAGCTTCTTGGACAGGGATATAGGTCGAGAGACCCAGTACTTC
TRBV20-1,-,TRBJ2-1,many,CSSAAQSGSGAEQFF,TGCAGTTCGGCCGCACAATCCGGTAGTGGGGCTGAGCAGTTCTTC
TRBV11-2,TRBD1,TRBJ2-1,few,CASSPQGAGTYNEQFF,TGTGCCAGCAGCCCACAGGGGGCAGGGACCTACAATGAGCAGTTCTTC
TRBV5-1,-,TRBJ1-1,many,CASSWTGGITEAFF,TGCGCCAGCAGCTGGACGGGAGGAATAACTGAAGCTTTCTTT
TRBV2,TRBD2,TRBJ2-3,many,CASRDGGDTQYF,TGTGCCAGCAGAGACGGGGGGGATACGCAGTATTTT
TRBV20-1,TRBD1,TRBJ2-7,many,CSAQFAHRGQNIYEQYF,TGCAGTGCTCAATTCGCCCACAGGGGGCAAAATATCTACGAGCAGTACTTC
TRBV5-1,-,TRBJ2-3,many,CASSTRDAGTDTQYF,TGCGCCAGCAGCACACGGGACGCTGGTACAGATACGCAGTATTTT
TRBV7-2,-,TRBJ2-3,-,CASSLVKDTQYF,TGTGCCAGCAGCTTAGTCAAAGATACGCAGTATTTT
TRBV5-1,-,TRBJ2-3,many,CASSLVSGTDTQYF,TGCGCCAGCAGCTTGGTGTCGGGCACAGATACGCAGTATTTT
TRBV25-1,-,TRBJ2-5,many,CASSSNVETQYF,TGTGCCAGCAGTTCGAATGTTGAGACCCAGTACTTC
TRBV5-1,-,TRBJ2-3,-,CASSLEGTSTDTQYF,TGCGCCAGCAGCTTGGAGGGGACTAGCACAGATACGCAGTATTTT
TRBV6-6,-,TRBJ2-3,many,CASISGTTEADTQYF,TGTGCCAGCATCTCCGGGACAACTGAGGCAGATACGCAGTATTTT
TRBV7-9,-,TRBJ2-7,many,CASSLGYYEQYF,TGTGCCAGCAGCTTGGGCTATTACGAGCAGTACTTC
TRBV5-1,-,TRBJ2-7,many,CASSLEGPLEQYF,TGCGCCAGCAGCTTGGAGGGCCCCCTCGAGCAGTACTTC
TRBV20-1,TRBD1,TRBJ1-2,-,CSARASGQAYGYTF,TGCAGTGCTAGAGCATCGGGACAGGCATATGGCTACACCTTC
TRBV4-2,-,TRBJ1-1,many,CASSQEGGASMNTEAFF,TGTGCCAGCAGCCAAGAGGGCGGGGCTTCCATGAACACTGAAGCTTTCTTT
TRBV5-4,-,TRBJ2-3,medium-sized,CASSLANLVDTQYF,TGTGCCAGCAGCTTGGCCAATCTCGTAGATACGCAGTATTTT
TRBV25-1,-,TRBJ2-2,-,CASSPGPPGELFF,TGTGCCAGCAGCCCAGGCCCACCCGGGGAGCTGTTTTTT
TRBV3-1,-,TRBJ2-6,many,CASSQDGANVLTF,TGTGCCAGCAGCCAAGATGGGGCCAACGTCCTGACTTTC
TRBV6-5,-,TRBJ1-3,many,CASRNTGLGASGNTIYF,TGTGCCAGCAGAAACACAGGGTTGGGGGCCTCTGGAAACACCATATATTTT
TRBV10-2,-,TRBJ1-1,many,CASSETETGTNTEAFF,TGCGCCAGCAGTGAGACCGAAACAGGGACGAACACTGAAGCTTTCTTT
TRBV28,-,TRBJ2-7,many,CASSLLGVEQYF,TGTGCCAGCTCCCTTTTAGGGGTCGAGCAGTACTTC
TRBV7-2,TRBD1,TRBJ1-5,many,CASSFQGQAIQPQHF,TGTGCCAGCAGCTTCCAAGGACAGGCTATTCAGCCCCAGCATTTT
TRBV11-2,-,TRBJ2-1,many,CASSLSPTTPTYNEQFF,TGTGCCAGCAGCCTTTCCCCGACTACCCCAACCTACAATGAGCAGTTCTTC
TRBV2,TRBD1,TRBJ1-1,many,CASSEGQGGKAEAFF,TGTGCCAGCAGTGAAGGGCAGGGGGGAAAGGCTGAAGCTTTCTTT
TRBV7-2,TRBD1,TRBJ2-7,-,CASSKGQGVYEQYF,TGTGCCAGCAGCAAGGGACAGGGGGTCTACGAGCAGTACTTC
TRBV12-3/TRBV12-4,-,TRBJ2-7,many,CASTEGPREQYF,TGTGCCAGCACCGAGGGACCCCGGGAGCAGTACTTC
TRBV7-2,TRBD1,TRBJ2-5,many,CASSLAQGSGETQYF,TGTGCCAGCAGCTTAGCACAGGGGTCGGGGGAGACCCAGTACTTC
TRBV21-1,-,TRBJ2-7,many,CASSPFYCRRVEQYF,TGTGCCAGCAGCCCCTTTTACTGTCGCAGAGTCGAGCAGTACTTC
TRBV20-1,TRBD1,TRBJ1-6,many,CSARDPNGRGFTNSPLHF,TGCAGTGCTAGAGATCCCAACGGCAGGGGGTTTACCAATTCACCCCTCCACTTT
TRBV6-1,-,TRBJ1-1,many,CASRDPILGAFF,TGTGCCAGCAGGGACCCGATTTTAGGAGCTTTCTTT
TRBV6-6,-,TRBJ1-1,many,CASSDGQYEAFF,TGTGCCAGCAGTGACGGACAGTATGAAGCTTTCTTT
TRBV7-9,-,TRBJ1-2,many,CASSLPEAVYGYTF,TGTGCCAGCAGCTTACCCGAGGCGGTCTATGGCTACACCTTC
TRBV20-1,TRBD1,TRBJ1-2,many,CSAPSGQGAYYGYTF,TGCAGTGCTCCCTCGGGACAGGGGGCATACTATGGCTACACCTTC
TRBV5-5,-,TRBJ2-7,many,CASSARDFVDEQYF,TGTGCCAGCAGCGCCCGGGACTTCGTGGACGAGCAGTACTTC
TRBV30,-,TRBJ1-3,many,CAWNPGAGNTIYF,TGTGCCTGGAACCCAGGGGCAGGAAACACCATATATTTT
TRBV9,-,TRBJ1-2,many,CASSVGGNYGYTF,TGTGCCAGCAGCGTAGGGGGGAACTATGGCTACACCTTC
TRBV12-3/TRBV12-4,TRBD2,TRBJ2-1,many,CASSQTSGGATEQFF,TGTGCCAGCAGTCAGACTAGCGGGGGGGCGACTGAGCAGTTCTTC
TRBV6-5,-,TRBJ1-3,-,CASRQGVSGNTIYF,TGTGCCAGCAGACAGGGAGTATCTGGAAACACCATATATTTT
TRBV24-1,TRBD1,TRBJ1-5,many,CATPNTPDRSNQPQHF,TGTGCCACCCCTAACACCCCGGACAGGTCAAATCAGCCCCAGCATTTT
TRBV20-1,-,TRBJ2-1,many,CSASPGGPSSSYNEQFF,TGCAGTGCTAGCCCCGGGGGCCCTTCAAGCTCCTACAATGAGCAGTTCTTC
TRBV2,-,TRBJ2-3,many,CASSGGTSSTDTQYF,TGTGCCAGCAGTGGGGGGACTTCTAGCACAGATACGCAGTATTTT
TRBV4-3,-,TRBJ1-1,many,CASSQGRDMMNTEAFF,TGCGCCAGCAGCCAAGGTAGGGACATGATGAACACTGAAGCTTTCTTT
TRBV19,-,TRBJ1-1,few,CASSIKSGGVEAFF,TGTGCCAGTAGTATAAAATCAGGAGGGGTGGAAGCTTTCTTT
TRBV29-1,TRBD2,TRBJ2-5,many,CSVGGGAGETQYF,TGCAGCGTAGGCGGGGGGGCCGGAGAGACCCAGTACTTC
TRBV2,-,TRBJ2-3,many,CASSEDRPPLDTQYF,TGTGCCAGCAGTGAAGACAGGCCCCCTCTGGATACGCAGTATTTT
TRBV12-3/TRBV12-4,-,TRBJ1-1,many,CASSPQGGKLTEAFF,TGTGCCAGCAGTCCCCAGGGCGGGAAGCTCACTGAAGCTTTCTTT